The 26 T cell receptor beta chains in this list originate from one sample, sequenced in a study of cytomegalovirus exposure and HLA in healthy donors. Primers included in the PCR were 60 Vbeta and 13 Jbeta primers. Data came from immunoSEQ multiplex PCR; TCRdb stores just in-frame clones and leaves some out. Recorded here are some 28,000 clones; the top ten clones represent roughly 0.74%. Sequences were obtained from PBMCs. These receptors were collected from a man aged 30 to 45 in good health and CMV-seronegative.

This rearrangement joins TRBV5-8 to TRBJ1-2; TRBD1 might be the D (6 bases). V lost 1 base and J lost 8, with 15 bases in between. The CDR3 extends over 14 amino acids. Germline CDR1 reads SGHTS; CDR2 reads YDEGEE. CDR3: CASSLRTAGFGYTF. In DNA form, the CDR3 reads TGTGCCAGCAGCTTGAGGACAGCCGGGTTCGGCTACACCTTC.

The rearrangement uses TRBV19 and TRBJ2-1; 16 bases are shared with TRBD2. CDR1 and CDR2 (germline): LNHDA, SQIVND (reference sequence). The V and J ends lost 6 bases and 9 bases, in that order; junction bases with no gene match: 11. The CDR3 consists of 17 residues. The CDR3 DNA sequence: TGTGCCAGTAGCCCCGGGACTAGCGGGAGGGGTCGCGTTGAGCAGTTCTTC. Amino acids: CASSPGTSGRGRVEQFF.

The chain couples TRBV6-1 to TRBJ1-2; D is unclear. CDR1 is MNHNS and CDR2 is SASEGT in the germline V gene. V lost 1 base and J lost 1, with 10 bases in between. The CDR3 contains 15 residues. Here the CDR3 reads CASSEVPGFNYGYTF. DNA of the CDR3: TGTGCCAGCAGTGAAGTACCCGGGTTTAACTATGGCTACACCTTC.

The V and J genes are TRBV9 and TRBJ1-2, with a weak D call TRBD1 (6 bases). This CDR3 has 15 amino acids. V was clipped by 0 bases and J by 7 bases, with 16 bases between them. Germline loops: CDR1 SGDLS, CDR2 YYNGEE. Written as DNA, the CDR3 is TGTGCCAGCAGCGTAGGGGGCAGGGGAATGAGTGGCTACACCTTC. Translating it yields CASSVGGRGMSGYTF.

The chain recombines TRBV19 with TRBJ1-5; D uncertain. The germline V and J ends were trimmed by 3 bases and 11 bases, with 17 bases remaining between them. Germline-derived CDR1 and CDR2 are LNHDA and SQIVND (reference sequence). CDR3 length: 14 residues. The CDR3 spells CASSMLRVSGAQHF. In DNA, the CDR3 is TGTGCCAGTAGTATGTTACGAGTGAGTGGAGCCCAGCATTTT.

This sequence joins TRBV7-9 and TRBJ2-1; 10 nucleotides agree with TRBD2. From germline, CDR1 is SEHNR and CDR2 FQNEAQ (reference sequence). This CDR3 has 17 amino acids. Losses at the gene ends were 5 bases for V and 0 bases for J; bases not matched to a gene: 7. The CDR3: CASSPPSGGSSYNEQFF. The CDR3, as DNA: TGTGCCAGCAGCCCTCCTAGCGGGGGTAGCTCCTACAATGAGCAGTTCTTC.

This chain uses TRBV11-2 with TRBJ1-6; D might be TRBD1 (6 bases). This CDR3 spans 12 amino acids. Germline V gene lookup returns CDR1 SGHAT and CDR2 FQNNGV. Trimming removed 7 bases at V and 8 bases at J, with 9 bases between. The CDR3 here is CASNHRDSPLHF. The CDR3 DNA sequence: TGTGCCAGCAACCACAGGGATTCACCCCTCCACTTT.

CDR3 amino acids: CASKSTAYEQYF. CDR3 bases: TGTGCCAGCAAAAGTACTGCCTACGAGCAGTACTTC. The chain employs TRBV28 and TRBJ2-7; D remains ambiguous. CDR3 size: 12 residues. Germline V CDR1 and CDR2: MDHEN, SYDVKM. V was clipped by 7 bases and J by 2 bases, with 9 bases between them.

The rearrangement joins TRBV30 to TRBJ1-2; D ambiguous. This CDR3 is 12 amino acids long. Trimming removed 2 bases at V and 4 bases at J, with 8 bases between. Germline V CDR1 and CDR2: GTSNPN, SVGIG (reference sequence). This CDR3 reads CAWSIYTYGYTF. The CDR3 DNA follows: TGTGCCTGGAGTATTTACACCTATGGCTACACCTTC. The entire variable domain, with the rest obtained from reference TRBV30 and TRBJ1-2, is as follows: SQTIHQWPATLVQPVGSPLSLECTVEGTSNPNLYWYRQAAGRGLQLLFYSVGIGQISSEVPQNLSASRPQDRQFILSSKKLLLSDSGFYLCAWSIYTYGYTFGSGTRLTVV.

The gene calls are TRBV5-1 and TRBJ2-7; 7 bases match TRBD1. The germline CDR1 and CDR2 sequences are SGHRS and YFSETQ. The CDR3 has 15 residues. J gave up 2 bases and V 2 bases, and 7 bases lay outside the gene matches. The CDR3, as DNA: TGCGCCAGCAGCTTTTCAGGGGGTTTTCCCTACGAGCAGTACTTC. Residues: CASSFSGGFPYEQYF.

V is TRBV27 and J is TRBJ1-2; 8 bases are shared with TRBD1. Trimming took 4 bases from V and 7 from J; bases not matched to a gene: 5. The CDR3 totals 13 residues. CDR1 MNHEY and CDR2 SMNVEV come from the germline V gene (reference sequence). The DNA of the CDR3 is TGTGCCAGCAGTTCTCAGGGGGCGGCTGGCTACACCTTC. It encodes CASSSQGAAGYTF.

This chain joins TRBV5-4 and TRBJ2-1; tentative D call: TRBD2 (5 bases). This CDR3 is built from 16 residues. Germline loops: CDR1 SGHNT, CDR2 YYREEE (reference sequence). Trimming pared 0 bases from V and 1 base from J, leaving 11 bases between. CDR3 protein: CASSLEGGLSYNEQFF. The CDR3 DNA reads as TGTGCCAGCAGCTTGGAGGGCGGGCTTTCCTACAATGAGCAGTTCTTC.

V usage is TRBV2 and J usage is TRBJ2-2; 8 bases are a match to TRBD1. CDR3 length: 16 residues. V shed 5 bases, J shed 4 bases, and the junction held 9 bases outside the gene matches. The germline gives CDR1 SNHLY, CDR2 FYNNEI. CDR3 loop: CASSIQGAFLTGELFF. The DNA of the CDR3 is TGTGCCAGCAGTATTCAGGGGGCTTTCCTCACCGGGGAGCTGTTTTTT.

The chain couples TRBV6-5 to TRBJ1-1; weak D call: TRBD1 (5 bases). V was clipped by 4 bases and J by 5 bases, with 11 bases between them. This CDR3 comprises 13 residues. Germline V gene sequence: CDR1 MNHEY, CDR2 SVGAGI. CDR3 nucleotides: TGTGCCAGCAGTTTTCAGGGAGGTACTGAAGCTTTCTTT. This encodes CASSFQGGTEAFF.

The chain uses TRBV18 and TRBJ2-5; D is possibly TRBD1 (6 bases). The CDR3 consists of 13 residues. Trimming left V 3 bases short and J 5 bases short, with 10 bases between. The germline gives CDR1 KGHSH, CDR2 LQKENI. The CDR3 coding sequence is TGTGCCAGCTCACCGGACAGACAGGAGACCCAGTACTTC. Its protein is CASSPDRQETQYF.

The J gene is TRBJ1-4, the V gene TRBV19, with 9 bases fitting TRBD1. The V and J ends lost 5 bases and 5 bases, in that order; junction bases with no gene match: 6. This CDR3 is 15 amino acids long. Germline V gives CDR1 LNHDA, CDR2 SQIVND (reference sequence). CDR3 residues: CASSGRDRVNEKLFF. CDR3 coding DNA: TGTGCCAGTAGTGGCCGGGACAGGGTAAATGAAAAACTGTTTTTT.

CDR3 protein: CASSLGRINTGELFF. The CDR3 DNA reads TGTGCCAGCAGCTTAGGGAGAATCAACACCGGGGAGCTGTTTTTT. This chain uses TRBV13 with TRBJ2-2, with D unresolved. V lost 0 bases, J lost 2 bases, and 7 bases lay in between. In germline, CDR1 is PRHDT, CDR2 FYEKMQ (reference sequence). CDR3 size: 15 residues.

J is TRBJ1-1 and V is TRBV6-5; D is possibly TRBD1 (6 bases). CDR3 length equals 15 residues. Trimming stripped 4 bases from V and 3 bases from J, with 15 bases between. Germline V gives CDR1 MNHEY, CDR2 SVGAGI. The CDR3 sequence is CASSFEQGIDTEAFF. The CDR3 bases are TGTGCCAGCAGTTTTGAACAGGGAATCGACACTGAAGCTTTCTTT.

This chain links TRBV7-8 with TRBJ2-3; no clear D. CDR3 length: 15 amino acids. V lost 2 bases and J lost 5, with 14 bases in between. CDR1 is SGHVS and CDR2 is FQNEAQ in the germline V gene. This CDR3 reads CASSLLSHGQDTQYF. The CDR3 DNA is TGTGCCAGCAGCTTACTCTCCCATGGGCAAGATACGCAGTATTTT.

This sequence joins TRBV5-1 and TRBJ2-4; weak D call: TRBD2 (6 bases). CDR3 length equals 13 residues. V was clipped by 4 bases and J by 6 bases, with 11 bases between them. Per the germline V gene, CDR1 is SGHRS and CDR2 is YFSETQ. CDR3 residues: CASSAGIGNIQYF. In DNA form, the CDR3 reads TGCGCCAGCAGCGCGGGGATCGGAAACATTCAGTACTTC.

The chain has TRBV18 and TRBJ2-2; tentative D call: TRBD1 (6 bases). Trimming shortened V by 2 bases and J by 8 bases, and 12 bases separated the two germline ends. The CDR3 covers 14 residues. Germline-derived CDR1 and CDR2 are KGHSH and LQKENI. The CDR3 protein is CASSPGEGTGELFF. For the CDR3, the DNA is TGTGCCAGCTCACCAGGTGAAGGGACAGGGGAGCTGTTTTTT.

This chain connects TRBV7-9 to TRBJ1-4, with a possible D match to TRBD1 (6 bases). This CDR3 region has 14 residues. Germline CDR1 reads SEHNR; CDR2 reads FQNEAQ (reference sequence). Trimming left V 11 bases short and J 0 bases short, with 13 bases between. CDR3 nucleotide sequence: TGTGCCGTCCAGAGGGACACAACTAATGAAAAACTGTTTTTT. The encoded protein is CAVQRDTTNEKLFF. The full variable domain, rest sourced from reference TRBV7-9 and TRBJ1-4, is DTGVSQNPRHKITKRGQNVTFRCDPISEHNRLYWYRQTLGQGPEFLTYFQNEAQLEKSRLLSDRFSAERPKGSFSTLEIQRTEQGDSAMYLCAVQRDTTNEKLFFGSGTQLSVL.

Of note for this clone: At one of its ends the junction is not consistent with the germline gene, which may arise from a read error. V is TRBV7-8 and J is TRBJ2-3; tentatively, D is TRBD2 (7 bases). The germline CDR1 and CDR2 sequences are SGHVS and FQNEAQ. CDR3 length equals 15 residues. CDR3 nucleotide sequence: TGTGCCAGCAGCATAGGCGGGGGCGTCACAGATAAGCAGTATTTT. Protein sequence: CASSIGGGVTDKQYF.

This chain joins TRBV5-1 and TRBJ2-2; possible D gene TRBD2, 5 bases. The V gene lost 6 bases and the J gene lost 7 bases, with 13 bases spanning the gap. In germline, CDR1 is SGHRS, CDR2 YFSETQ. The CDR3 spans 13 residues. CDR3 nucleotide sequence: TGCGCCAGCACGATGGAGGAAGTCGGGGAGCTGTTTTTT. Protein: CASTMEEVGELFF.

The V gene is TRBV7-9, the J gene TRBJ1-3; 7 nucleotides align to TRBD1. J lost 2 bases, V lost 3 bases, and 4 bases had no gene match. The CDR3 has 15 residues. Germline-derived CDR1 and CDR2 are SEHNR and FQNEAQ (reference sequence). The CDR3 DNA follows: TGTGCCAGCAGCTTCTTCAGGGGGACTGGAAACACCATATATTTT. As protein: CASSFFRGTGNTIYF.

The V call is TRBV7-3, the J call TRBJ2-7; no firm D call. Germline values: CDR1 SGHTA, CDR2 FQGTGA. The CDR3 spans 14 residues. V dropped 0 bases and J dropped 2 bases, with 8 bases sitting between them. The CDR3 loop is CASSLTSGAYEQYF. CDR3 bases: TGTGCCAGCAGCTTAACCTCGGGTGCCTACGAGCAGTACTTC.